This T cell receptor (beta chain) was captured by sequencing in a study of long-term antiretroviral therapy in people with HIV. General study points: Missing from the dataset were any data on ART adherence, viral resistance or therapy changes.

This clone was detected a few times. Its antigen is unknown. Assay version v3.0 of immunoSEQ was used, and it was run at survey level. Repertoires were generated with immunoSEQ multiplex PCR, while TCRdb's copy carries only in-frame clones and drops some. This sample has 35,000 to 45,000 clones, with about 80% found just once. This CDR3 is built from 13 residues. Germline loops: CDR1 MNHNS, CDR2 SASEGT. V lost 2 bases and J lost 9, with 11 bases in between. The sequence was collected from a man aged 25-45 years with HIV. The starting material was unsorted PBMCs, obtained 3.4 years after starting antiretroviral therapy. The gene calls are TRBV6-1 and TRBJ2-1, with D perhaps assigned TRBD1 or TRBD2 (5 bases each). The CDR3 loop reads CASSETTGTEQFF. The CDR3 region has the DNA TGTGCCAGCAGTGAAACTACCGGGACTGAGCAGTTCTTC.